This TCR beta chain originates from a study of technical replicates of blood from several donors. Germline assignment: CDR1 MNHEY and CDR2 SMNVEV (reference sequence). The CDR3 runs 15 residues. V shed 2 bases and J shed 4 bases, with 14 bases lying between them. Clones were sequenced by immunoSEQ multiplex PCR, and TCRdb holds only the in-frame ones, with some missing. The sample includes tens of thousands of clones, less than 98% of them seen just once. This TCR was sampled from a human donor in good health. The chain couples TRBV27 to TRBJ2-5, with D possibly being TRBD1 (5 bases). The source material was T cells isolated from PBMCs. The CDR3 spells CASSLLSRRAETQYF. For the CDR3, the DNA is TGTGCCAGCAGTTTACTATCTCGCAGGGCAGAGACCCAGTACTTC.